A selection of T cell receptor beta chains follows, all from one sample in a study of regulatory T cells in long-lasting Graves disease. TCRdb recomputed calls from the multiplex PCR reads with MiXCR, one row per CDR3 protein. The sample lists fewer than 650,000 distinct CDR3 sequences, 15% to 20% seen once, with about 18% in the top ten. The data were also submitted as part of a second study, on T cells in Graves' hyperthyroidism and ophthalmopathy.

The sample was peripheral blood mononuclear cells (PBMCs), taken at new diagnosis, from a patient treated with antithyroid drugs. The receptors stem from a woman younger than 45 with Graves disease. Each CDR3 is given with its conserved first and last residue.

TRBV25-1	TRBJ2-1	CASSEPRTGKNEQFF
TRBV28	TRBJ1-6	CASSLRPLPLHF
TRBV3-1	TRBJ2-1	CASSRVPGSGYEQFF
TRBV12-5	TRBJ2-1	CASGLGLGEQFF
TRBV5-1	TRBJ2-5	CASRPEQETQYF
TRBV20-1	TRBJ1-3	CSATQEGPGNTIYF
TRBV5-6	TRBJ2-5	CASSGPGETQYF
TRBV7-2	TRBJ1-4	CASSTTALYEKLFF
TRBV6-1	TRBJ2-1	CASSLLFDNEQFF
TRBV20-1	TRBJ1-6	CSGIEQGDSPLHF
TRBV6-5	TRBJ2-2	CASSWQGANTGELFF
TRBV7-9	TRBJ1-2	CASSLTTAGYGYTF
TRBV6-1	TRBJ2-2	CASGKAGTSPTLTGELFF
TRBV12-3/TRBV12-4	TRBJ1-5	CASSFVGVTGSNQPQHF
TRBV18	TRBJ2-7	CASSPPAGAYEQYF
TRBV24-1	TRBJ2-2	CATSGLSGNTGELFF
TRBV28	TRBJ1-5	CASTNGRRNQPQHF
TRBV5-1	TRBJ2-5	CASSLDRLTGGWETQYF
TRBV9	NA	CASSPGSVAGVETQYF
TRBV6-5	TRBJ1-4	CASSYAGQKGEKLFF
TRBV11-1	TRBJ2-7	CASSDAYFSGRVAYEQYF
TRBV9	TRBJ1-2	CASSPRGASYGYTF
TRBV20-1	TRBJ1-1	CSEQGMNTEAFF
TRBV2	TRBJ2-5	CASSGGPGEGWTQYF
TRBV30	TRBJ2-7	CAWSLLAGEGQYF
TRBV28	TRBJ2-5	CAIAPLAGGETQYF
TRBV7-2	TRBJ1-1	CASSPFQMNTEAFF
TRBV3-1	TRBJ2-1	CASSPGGGQFF
TRBV3-1	TRBJ2-7	CASSQVWGGSSEQYF
TRBV15	TRBJ2-3	CATSRWVGEDTQYF
TRBV6-2/TRBV6-3	TRBJ1-5	CASRTGRTNQPQHF
TRBV20-1	TRBJ2-6	CSVAKQSTGANVLTF
TRBV28	TRBJ2-7	CASRPPGQGFYEQCF
TRBV2	TRBJ2-5	CASRWQGRIQETQYF
TRBV6-2/TRBV6-3	TRBJ1-5	CASSYLDRVTQPQHF
TRBV3-1	TRBJ1-6	CASSHSAGGTGVSPLHF
TRBV20-1	TRBJ2-7	CSARVGQSYEQYF
TRBV3-1	TRBJ1-6	CASSQAGVGSPLHF
TRBV6-1	TRBJ1-5	CASRVTGADSNQPQHF
TRBV19	TRBJ1-2	CASSMRQTIYGYTF
TRBV3-1	TRBJ2-1	CASSQSEVEQFF
TRBV6-1	TRBJ1-1	CASSRTELNTEAFF
TRBV12-3/TRBV12-4	TRBJ2-1	CASSSLSSGYNEQFF
TRBV16	TRBJ2-7	CASSRAFRDSEILYEQYF
TRBV6-1	TRBJ1-5	CASSEFERLQPQHF
TRBV7-3	TRBJ2-3	CASSLYGERTDTQYF
TRBV12-3/TRBV12-4	NA	CASSRVNPGQGGETQYF
TRBV12-3/TRBV12-4	TRBJ2-1	CASRTNNEQFF
TRBV20-1	TRBJ2-1	CSAAPGASSYNEQFF